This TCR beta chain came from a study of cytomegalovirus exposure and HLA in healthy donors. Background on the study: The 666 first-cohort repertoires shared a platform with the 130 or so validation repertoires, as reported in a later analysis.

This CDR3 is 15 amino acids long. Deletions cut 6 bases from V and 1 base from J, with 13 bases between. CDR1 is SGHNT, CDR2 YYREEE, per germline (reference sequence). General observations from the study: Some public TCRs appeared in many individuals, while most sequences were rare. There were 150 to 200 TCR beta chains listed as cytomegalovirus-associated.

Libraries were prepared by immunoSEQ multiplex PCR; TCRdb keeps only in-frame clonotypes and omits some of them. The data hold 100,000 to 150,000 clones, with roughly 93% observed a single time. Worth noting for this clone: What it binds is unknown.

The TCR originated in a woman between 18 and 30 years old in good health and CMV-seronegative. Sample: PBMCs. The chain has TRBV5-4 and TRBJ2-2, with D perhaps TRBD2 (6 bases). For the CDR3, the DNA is TGTGCCAGCACCCACGGGGGAGTGAACACCGGGGAGCTGTTTTTT. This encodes CASTHGGVNTGELFF.